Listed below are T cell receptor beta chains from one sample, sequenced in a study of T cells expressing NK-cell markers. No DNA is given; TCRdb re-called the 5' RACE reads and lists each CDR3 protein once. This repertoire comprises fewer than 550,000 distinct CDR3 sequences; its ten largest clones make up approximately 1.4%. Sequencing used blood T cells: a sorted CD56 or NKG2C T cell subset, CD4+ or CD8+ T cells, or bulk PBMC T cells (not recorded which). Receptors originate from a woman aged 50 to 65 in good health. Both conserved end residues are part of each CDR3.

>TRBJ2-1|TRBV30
CAWSGMGYGEQFF
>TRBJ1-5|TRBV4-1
CASSQDPGFRNQPQHF
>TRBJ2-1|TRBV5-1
CASSLGVGAVPPYNEQFF
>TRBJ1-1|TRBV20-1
CSARAGGASTEAFF
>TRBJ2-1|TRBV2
CASSRGWREQFF
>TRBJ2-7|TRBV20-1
CSAIRLAGEYEQYF
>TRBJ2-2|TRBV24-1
CATRGQGVTGELFF
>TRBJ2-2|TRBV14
CASSQDLGGIGRELFF
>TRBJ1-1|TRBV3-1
CASSSQPIMNTEAFF
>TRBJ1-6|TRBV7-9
CASSPSSSPLHF
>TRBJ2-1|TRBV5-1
CASSQRGGDWDNEQFF
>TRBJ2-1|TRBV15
CATSRPGLRYNEQFF
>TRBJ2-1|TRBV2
CASSVIGTGDYNEQFF
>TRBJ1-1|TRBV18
CASSRTQVGDTEAFF
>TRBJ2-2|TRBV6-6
CASSYSTDPSETNTGELFF
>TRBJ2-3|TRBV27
CASRGGLASGTDTQYF
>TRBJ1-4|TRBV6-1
CAVGGALNEKLFF
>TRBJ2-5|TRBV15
CATSRDMGPQETQYF
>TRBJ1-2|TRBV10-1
CASGGQLGRGYTF
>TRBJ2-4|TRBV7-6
CASSSRGNKNIQYF
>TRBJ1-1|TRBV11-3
CASSIEQGGATEAFF
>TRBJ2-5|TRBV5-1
CASSWAPGQNNQETQYF
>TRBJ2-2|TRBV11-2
CASSRYGTFGTGELFF
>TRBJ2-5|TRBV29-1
CSVAPFGGLETQYF
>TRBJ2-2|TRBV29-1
CSAEGGSANTGELFF
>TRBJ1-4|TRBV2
CASSPAGQGSNEKLFF
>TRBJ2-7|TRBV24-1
CATSDRAGGPLEQYF
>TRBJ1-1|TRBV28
CASADLDTEAFF
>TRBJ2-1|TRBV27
CASSFRLAGVRGEQFF
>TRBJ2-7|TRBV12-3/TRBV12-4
CASSLALGLAGGGEQYF
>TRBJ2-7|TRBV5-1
CASSPQTTSSYEQYF
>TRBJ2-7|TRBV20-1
CSARGLNYEQYF
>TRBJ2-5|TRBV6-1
CASRADGGTQYF
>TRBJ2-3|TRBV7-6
CASSLVSGLAGSVTDTQYF
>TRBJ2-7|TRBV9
CASSDGLAGLEQYF
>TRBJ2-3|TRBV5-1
CASSLESGTGTDTQYF
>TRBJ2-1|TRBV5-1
CASSLDLAGLGEQFF
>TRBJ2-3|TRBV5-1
CASSSAPGAGEDTQYF
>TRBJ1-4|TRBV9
CASSESDWPNEKLFF
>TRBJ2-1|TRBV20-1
CSASSRMNNEQFF
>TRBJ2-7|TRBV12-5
CASGLRLAGVSHEQYF
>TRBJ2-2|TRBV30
CACLGGWGTGPNTGELFF
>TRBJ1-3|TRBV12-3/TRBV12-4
CASSLSGRADGNTIYF
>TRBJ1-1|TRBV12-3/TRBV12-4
CASSLENSGLRAFF
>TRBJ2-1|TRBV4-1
CASSQVRTSGYNEQFF
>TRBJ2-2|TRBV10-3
CAISEFPEELFF
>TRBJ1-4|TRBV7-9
CASSHKGGRRATNEKLFF
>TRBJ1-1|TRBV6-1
CASSPGQDHSEAFF
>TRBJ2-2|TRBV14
CASSQAQYGELFF
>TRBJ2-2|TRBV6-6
CASKAGVDTGELFF
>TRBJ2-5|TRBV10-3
CAISESMASGTVQETQYF
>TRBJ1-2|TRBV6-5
CASSYLQGSGLGYTF
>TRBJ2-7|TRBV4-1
CASSQERQGFHEQYF
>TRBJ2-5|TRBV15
CATSSPRTRGETQYF